The 9 T cell receptor beta chains below were found in one sample sequenced in a study of T-cell memory formation after mild COVID-19. Each CDR3 protein is one row after TCRdb ran MiXCR on the 5' RACE reads. The sample carries just under 150,000 distinct CDR3 sequences, about 19% recorded once. Sample: PBMCs or a T cell subset sorted from them (not recorded which). Receptors were obtained from an adult woman who had mild COVID-19 (a few samples of this study predate the infection). Cell type and time point are not known.

In this sample, this clonotype turned up a few times. The V call is TRBV2, the J call TRBJ2-5; perhaps TRBD2 as D (5 bases). Per germline, CDR1 SNHLY and CDR2 FYNNEI. The V end was cut by 6 bases, the J end by 7 bases, with 15 bases between. This CDR3 has 13 amino acids. The CDR3 reads CASRTGPGGTQYF. Written as DNA, the CDR3 is TGTGCCAGCAGGACGGGTCCAGGAGGGACCCAGTACTTC.

This clonotype was counted many times. The rearrangement uses TRBV12-3 or TRBV12-4 and TRBJ2-2; D is uncertain. The V gene lost 4 bases and the J gene lost 2 bases, with 2 bases spanning the gap. The CDR3 extends over 12 amino acids. The CDR3 is CASSSNTGELFF. The CDR3 nucleotides are TGTGCCAGCAGTTCAAACACCGGGGAGCTGTTTTTT.

This sequence joins TRBV21-1 and TRBJ2-2; the table assigns TRBD2, which was not confirmed against the DNA. TRBV21-1 is shown as a pseudogene. The CDR3 has 17 amino acids. The CDR3 DNA sequence: TGTGCCAGCAGCCTACGCGCGAGGGACAACCACACCGGGGAGCTGTTTTTT. It codes for CASSLRARDNHTGELFF.

This clonotype appeared a few times. This chain links TRBV5-1 with TRBJ2-3; 10 positions match TRBD2. V was clipped by 0 bases and J by 0 bases; unmatched bases: 4. CDR3 length equals 17 residues. The germline V gene encodes CDR1 SGHRS and CDR2 YFSETQ. The CDR3 nucleotides are TGCGCCAGCAGCTTGGGACTAGCGGGTACTAGCACAGATACGCAGTATTTT. This gives the protein CASSLGLAGTSTDTQYF.

The chain combines TRBV19 with TRBJ2-7, with 10 positions matching TRBD2. CDR1 LNHDA and CDR2 SQIVND come from the germline V gene (reference sequence). V was pared by 5 bases and J by 7 bases, with 11 bases of the junction left unmatched. The CDR3 is 15 residues long. The CDR3 DNA reads as TGTGCCAGTAGTTTGACAAGCGGGAGGGCGGGAGAGCAGTACTTC. It codes for CASSLTSGRAGEQYF. The variable domain in full, completed from reference TRBV19 and TRBJ2-7, reads DGGITQSPKYLFRKEGQNVTLSCEQNLNHDAMYWYRQDPGQGLRLIYYSQIVNDFQKGDIAEGYSVSREKKESFPLTVTSAQKNPTAFYLCASSLTSGRAGEQYFGPGTRLTVT.

This clonotype was observed a handful of times. The chain employs TRBV29-1 and TRBJ2-7; weak D call: TRBD1 (5 bases). V was pared by 0 bases and J by 2 bases, with 14 bases between. CDR1 and CDR2 (germline): SQVTM, ANQGSEA. The CDR3 is made up of 15 amino acids. CDR3 sequence reads: CSVEDGALDTYEQYF. CDR3 DNA sequence: TGCAGCGTTGAAGATGGGGCCTTAGACACCTACGAGCAGTACTTC.

Notes on this clonotype: One junction end does not reproduce the germline sequence, and a read error may be involved. The genes are TRBV5-1 and TRBJ2-3; D not resolved. Germline V CDR1 and CDR2: SGHRS, YFSETQ. The CDR3 extends over 17 amino acids. Here the CDR3 reads CASSLPGRRYSTDKQYF. Written as DNA, the CDR3 is TGCGCCAGCAGCCTCCCTGGCAGGAGATATAGCACAGATAAGCAGTATTTT. The full variable domain, its missing parts supplied by reference TRBV5-1 and TRBJ2-3, is KAGVTQTPRYLIKTRGQQVTLSCSPISGHRSVSWYQQTPGQGLQFLFEYFSETQRNKGNFPGRFSGRQFSNSRSEMNVSTLELGDSALYLCASSLPGRRYSTDKQYFGPGTRLTVL.

As to this clonotype: The germline gene is not matched at one end of the junction; a read error may be the cause. The genes are TRBV7-8 and TRBJ2-2, with D perhaps TRBD2 (7 bases). CDR1 SGHVS and CDR2 FQNEAQ come from the germline V gene. The length of the CDR3 is 17 residues. The CDR3 bases are TGTGCCAGCAGCTTAGTCCAACGGGGGGCTGTCACCGTGGAGCTGTTTTTT. Translated: CASSLVQRGAVTVELFF.

This sequence joins TRBV19 and TRBJ1-4; 7 bases map to TRBD1. CDR3 size: 15 residues. V lost 6 bases and J lost 7; bases outside the gene matches: 11. Germline-derived CDR1 and CDR2 are LNHDA and SQIVND (reference sequence). Written as DNA, the CDR3 is TGTGCCAGTAGGTCGTCGGGGACAGATTTTGAAAAACTGTTTTTT. As protein: CASRSSGTDFEKLFF.